This is a list of T cell receptor beta chains from one sample in a study of radiotherapy plus CTLA-4 blockade in lung cancer. The protocol was immunoSEQ multiplex PCR, while the TCRdb copy is restricted to in-frame clones and leaves out a portion. The profile covers about 97,000 clones, with approximately 72% appearing a single time and 2.5% to 3.5% taken by the ten largest. The sequencing here drew on peripheral blood, taken from a patient treated with radiotherapy plus ipilimumab. These receptors originate from a human donor with non-small cell lung cancer who had a partial response to radiotherapy plus ipilimumab. Some clones in this sample may be carry-over from other donors' samples. Both conserved end residues are part of each CDR3. A D gene is named only where the DNA matches it firmly. Clone size appears in some rows only: once, few, many, or a class for an expanded clone.

D,size,V,J,CDR3,DNA
-,-,TRBV29-1,TRBJ1-5,CSASWGGNQPQHF,TGCAGCGCCTCCTGGGGGGGAAATCAGCCCCAGCATTTT
-,-,TRBV10-2,TRBJ1-3,CASRDSAFSGNTIYF,TGCGCCAGCAGGGACAGCGCGTTCTCTGGAAACACCATATATTTT
TRBD2,-,TRBV27,TRBJ2-2,CASSPPGGGINTGELFF,TGTGCCAGCAGTCCCCCCGGGGGAGGGATTAACACCGGGGAGCTGTTTTTT
-,once,TRBV5-4,TRBJ1-4,CASSFTATNEKLFF,TGTGCCAGCAGCTTTACAGCAACTAATGAAAAACTGTTTTTT
-,few,TRBV14,TRBJ1-6,CASSQDQGISNSPLHF,TGTGCCAGCAGCCAAGATCAGGGTATTTCTAATTCACCCCTCCACTTT
-,-,TRBV5-1,TRBJ1-1,CASSLGPVAEAFF,TGCGCCAGCAGCTTGGGGCCTGTGGCTGAAGCTTTCTTT
-,-,TRBV5-5,TRBJ2-7,CASSSAPASTYEQYF,TGTGCCAGCAGTTCAGCGCCGGCCTCGACCTACGAGCAGTACTTC
-,-,TRBV18,TRBJ2-1,CASSPRGGSTYNEQFF,TGTGCCAGCTCACCAAGGGGGGGCTCGACCTACAATGAGCAGTTCTTC
-,-,TRBV7-9,TRBJ1-6,CASSLVIQGESPLHF,TGTGCCAGCAGCTTAGTAATACAGGGAGAATCACCCCTCCACTTT
TRBD1,-,TRBV18,TRBJ1-1,CASSPMEQGRTEAFF,TGTGCCAGCTCACCGATGGAACAGGGGAGGACTGAAGCTTTCTTT
TRBD2,-,TRBV19,TRBJ2-3,CASSMRLADTDTQYF,TGTGCCAGTAGTATGCGACTAGCGGACACAGATACGCAGTATTTT
-,-,TRBV6-1,TRBJ1-1,CASSFLGGNTEAFF,TGTGCCAGCAGCTTTTTGGGGGGGAACACTGAAGCTTTCTTT
-,-,TRBV7-8,TRBJ1-5,CASSLAQGSNQPQHF,TGTGCCAGCAGCCTGGCACAGGGTAGCAATCAGCCCCAGCATTTT
TRBD2,-,TRBV7-7,TRBJ2-3,CASSFLNGGTDTQYF,TGTGCCAGCAGCTTCCTGAACGGGGGGACAGATACGCAGTATTTT
TRBD1,-,TRBV28,TRBJ2-3,CASSRRGLGTDTQYF,TGTGCCAGCAGTCGCAGGGGGCTTGGCACAGATACGCAGTATTTT
-,-,TRBV7-2,TRBJ2-5,CASSLNGQPQETQYF,TGTGCCAGCAGCCTCAACGGACAGCCACAAGAGACCCAGTACTTC
TRBD2,-,TRBV4-3,TRBJ2-3,CASSQSAREAGGTDTQYF,TGCGCCAGCAGCCAGTCGGCGAGGGAAGCGGGGGGCACAGATACGCAGTACTTT
-,-,TRBV11-3,TRBJ2-7,CASTRAAGTYEQYF,TGTGCCAGCACCAGGGCGGCAGGGACCTACGAGCAGTACTTC
TRBD2,-,TRBV5-4,TRBJ2-3,CASSPGGSLDTQYF,TGTGCCAGCAGTCCGGGGGGATCCTTGGATACGCAGTATTTT
TRBD2,-,TRBV27,TRBJ2-6,CASGGGSGANVLTF,TGTGCCAGCGGGGGGGGATCTGGGGCCAACGTCCTGACTTTC
-,-,TRBV30,TRBJ2-2,CAWSHNKNTGELFF,TGTGCCTGGAGTCATAACAAGAACACCGGGGAGCTGTTTTTT
TRBD1,-,TRBV28,TRBJ1-6,CASRAGGYYSPLHF,TGTGCCAGCAGGGCAGGGGGTTATTATTCACCCCTCCACTTT
-,-,TRBV28,TRBJ1-2,CASSRPGGVGGYTF,TGTGCCAGCAGTCGACCCGGGGGGGTAGGCGGCTACACCTTC